These 21 T cell receptor beta chains were sequenced from one sample in a study of T cells in Graves' hyperthyroidism and ophthalmopathy. There were TCR beta CDR3 regions amplified from RNA transcripts. During a first-round RT-PCR of the TCR CDR3, the HTBI primer set was used. TCRdb recomputed calls from the multiplex PCR reads with MiXCR, one row per CDR3 protein. The repertoire holds approximately 490,000 distinct CDR3 sequences, with about 20% as singletons. Sequenced material: blood. The receptors derive from a woman between 65 and 79 years old with Graves' ophthalmopathy.

This clonotype was seen ten or more times. This chain connects TRBV27 to TRBJ1-1; D perhaps matches TRBD1 (6 bases). Germline assignment: CDR1 MNHEY and CDR2 SMNVEV (reference sequence). The CDR3 spans 12 residues. V dropped 8 bases and J dropped 1 base, with 8 bases sitting between them. In DNA form, the CDR3 reads TGTGCCAGCGGACAGAAGAACACTGAAGCTTTCTTT. Its translation: CASGQKNTEAFF.

The V call is TRBV7-3, the J call TRBJ2-1, with a weak D call TRBD1 (5 bases). CDR1 is SGHTA and CDR2 is FQGTGA in the germline V gene. The CDR3 sequence is 15 residues long. Trimming shortened V by 3 bases and J by 0 bases, and 9 bases separated the two germline ends. The chain's CDR3 is CASSFDSSSYNEQFF. The CDR3 region has the DNA TGTGCCAGCAGCTTTGACAGCAGCTCCTACAATGAGCAGTTCTTC.

This chain links TRBV5-4 with TRBJ2-7; D call uncertain. V lost 0 bases and J lost 7, with 11 bases in between. CDR1 is SGHNT and CDR2 is YYREEE in the germline V gene (reference sequence). The CDR3 loop spans 13 amino acids. The CDR3 nucleotides are TGTGCCAGCAGCTTGGTCGCGGCCCGGGAGCAGTACTTC. This encodes CASSLVAAREQYF.

The sample holds many counts of this clonotype. Written as DNA, the CDR3 is TGTGCCAGCAGTAGCATCGGTGGCTACACCTTC. Protein sequence: CASSSIGGYTF. This chain joins TRBV28 and TRBJ1-2; unclear D gene. In germline, CDR1 is MDHEN, CDR2 SYDVKM. The CDR3 length is 11 residues. Trimming pared 5 bases from V and 7 bases from J, leaving 8 bases between.

The gene calls are TRBV5-6 and TRBJ1-2; no firm D call. The CDR3 extends over 13 amino acids. Germline CDR1 and CDR2: SGHDT and YYEEEE. The germline V and J ends were trimmed by 2 bases and 7 bases, with 12 bases remaining between them. In nucleotides, the CDR3 is TGTGCCAGCAGCTTAGAGTTGGAGGTTGGCTACACCTTC. This codes for CASSLELEVGYTF.

This clonotype was seen a handful of times. The chain combines TRBV7-3 with TRBJ2-1, with no clear D. The V gene's germline CDR1 is SGHTA and CDR2 FQGTGA. V gave up 5 bases and J gave up 4 bases, with 15 bases separating them. This CDR3 has 15 residues. Written as DNA, the CDR3 is TGTGCCAGCAGCGCTGCGGCAGGCGGATACAATGAGCAGTTCTTC. Protein: CASSAAAGGYNEQFF. Variable domain in full (rest from reference TRBV7-3 and TRBJ2-1): GAGVSQTPSNKVTEKGKYVELRCDPISGHTALYWYRQSLGQGPEFLIYFQGTGAADDSGLPNDRFFAVRPEGSVSTLKIQRTERGDSAVYLCASSAAAGGYNEQFFGPGTRLTVL.

J is TRBJ2-3 and V is TRBV29-1; D is possibly TRBD2 (5 bases). V lost 7 bases to trimming and J lost 2 bases, with 10 bases between them. The CDR3 has 12 amino acids. Looked up from germline, CDR1 is SQVTM and CDR2 is ANQGSEA. The CDR3 DNA follows: TGCAGCGCGAGCCGGGACACAGATACGCAGTATTTT. Amino acid sequence: CSASRDTDTQYF.

The chain carries TRBV19 and TRBJ2-3; D uncertain. V was shortened by 4 bases and J by 1 base, with 15 bases between the two germline ends. Germline CDR1 and CDR2: LNHDA and SQIVND (reference sequence). The CDR3 has 16 residues. The CDR3 nucleotides read TGTGCCAGTAGTAAAAATGAGGCAGGACGCACAGATACGCAGTATTTT. Encoded protein: CASSKNEAGRTDTQYF.

The V and J genes are TRBV29-1 and TRBJ2-4; D gene unclear. Germline V gives CDR1 SQVTM, CDR2 ANQGSEA. V was cut by 1 base and J by 8 bases, with 21 bases left in between. The CDR3 extends over 16 amino acids. The CDR3 DNA follows: TGCAGCGTTGAAGCTCCGCGACCAGGCGGTGTGGACATTCAGTACTTC. Residues: CSVEAPRPGGVDIQYF.

This clonotype has more than one count but fewer than ten. This chain connects TRBV10-3 to TRBJ2-3; tentatively, D is TRBD2 (5 bases). The germline V gene encodes CDR1 ENHRY and CDR2 SYGVKD. The CDR3 totals 16 residues. Between the trimmed V and J ends, which lost 6 bases and 4 bases, there was a span of 20 bases. CDR3 region: CAIRQNAGIASDTQYF. The CDR3 coding sequence is TGTGCCATCAGACAAAATGCCGGGATAGCCTCAGATACGCAGTATTTT.

This chain uses TRBV2 with TRBJ1-3; D gene uncertain. The CDR3 length is 13 residues. Per the germline V gene, CDR1 is SNHLY and CDR2 is FYNNEI. V was pared by 7 bases and J by 4 bases, with 11 bases between. The DNA of the CDR3 is TGTGCCAGCAAACCGCCCTTCGGAAACACCATATATTTT. Protein product: CASKPPFGNTIYF.

This clonotype was counted ten times or more. J is TRBJ2-3 and V is TRBV28; TRBD2 aligns across 8 bases. With 1 base clipped from V and 2 bases from J, the junction kept 11 bases outside the gene matches. The CDR3 loop spans 18 amino acids. Germline V gene data show CDR1 as MDHEN and CDR2 as SYDVKM. Here the CDR3 DNA reads TGTGCCAGCAGTTTATTAACGCTACTAGCGGAGCCCACAGATACGCAGTATTTT. Protein sequence: CASSLLTLLAEPTDTQYF. The full variable domain, completed using reference TRBV28 and TRBJ2-3, is DVKVTQSSRYLVKRTGEKVFLECVQDMDHENMFWYRQDPGLGLRLIYFSYDVKMKEKGDIPEGYSVSREKKERFSLILESASTNQTSMYLCASSLLTLLAEPTDTQYFGPGTRLTVL.

This clonotype was recorded many times. V gene TRBV27 combines with J gene TRBJ2-7; 8 bases align to TRBD1. Losses at the gene ends were 5 bases for V and 1 base for J; bases not matched to a gene: 7. Germline lookup yields CDR1 MNHEY and CDR2 SMNVEV (reference sequence). CDR3 length: 15 residues. CDR3 loop: CASSPRGLGSYEQYF. In DNA form, the CDR3 reads TGTGCCAGCAGTCCCAGGGGGCTCGGGTCCTACGAGCAGTACTTC.

Ten or more counts support this clonotype. The chain couples TRBV12-5 to TRBJ1-1; perhaps TRBD1 as D (6 bases). The CDR3 covers 13 residues. With 4 bases removed from V and 4 bases from J, the gap between germline ends came to 10 bases. From germline, CDR1 is LGHNT and CDR2 FRNRAP. CDR3 coding DNA: TGTGCTAGTGGTTCCCGGACAGTCACTGAAGCTTTCTTT. Its translation: CASGSRTVTEAFF.

This clonotype was detected ten times or more. The chain joins TRBV11-1 to TRBJ2-1, with 7 positions matching TRBD1. Germline V lookup: CDR1 SGHAT, CDR2 FQDESV (reference sequence). V dropped 5 bases and J dropped 7; count of bases not matched to a gene: 8. The CDR3 sequence is 14 residues long. The CDR3 nucleotides are TGTGCCAGCAGCCGACGACAGGGTCGAAATGAGCAGTTCTTC. Translating gives CASSRRQGRNEQFF.

The sample holds many counts of this clonotype. This sequence joins TRBV2 and TRBJ2-7; a possible D gene is TRBD2 (6 bases). CDR3 length equals 14 residues. V lost 4 bases and J lost 2, with 12 bases in between. Looked up from germline, CDR1 is SNHLY and CDR2 is FYNNEI. CDR3 bases: TGTGCCAGCAGTGTGAGCGGGCTCACCTACGAGCAGTACTTC. Translating gives CASSVSGLTYEQYF.

This clonotype was counted a few times. This sequence joins TRBV15 and TRBJ1-3, with D tentatively TRBD1 (5 bases). The V end was cut by 0 bases, the J end by 0 bases, with 12 bases between. The CDR3 covers 17 residues. Looked up from germline, CDR1 is LNHNV and CDR2 is YYDKDF (reference sequence). CDR3 DNA sequence: TGTGCCACCAGCAGAGATATTGCGGGGCCCTCTGGAAACACCATATATTTT. The encoded protein is CATSRDIAGPSGNTIYF. Based on the CDR3 plus reference TRBV15 and TRBJ1-3, the full variable domain is DAMVIQNPRYQVTQFGKPVTLSCSQTLNHNVMYWYQQKSSQAPKLLFHYYDKDFNNEADTPDNFQSRRPNTSFCFLDIRSPGLGDTAMYLCATSRDIAGPSGNTIYFGEGSWLTVV.

The rearrangement uses TRBV10-3 and TRBJ1-3; D is uncertain. The V and J ends lost 3 bases and 3 bases respectively, with 12 bases between them. The germline V gene has CDR1 ENHRY and CDR2 SYGVKD. CDR3 size: 15 residues. Here the CDR3 DNA reads TGTGCCATCAGTGATAAGAAACCGATTGGAAACACCATATATTTT. Residues: CAISDKKPIGNTIYF.

This clonotype has a count of ten or more. The V and J genes are TRBV10-3 and TRBJ2-5; D call uncertain. V lost 10 bases and J 5 bases, leaving 14 bases between the germline ends. The CDR3 length is 12 residues. Germline CDR1 reads ENHRY; CDR2 reads SYGVKD. In DNA, the CDR3 is TGTGCCACACGCTCCCTGGAGGAGACCCAGTACTTC. This translates into CATRSLEETQYF.

Regarding this clonotype: At one of its ends the junction is not consistent with the germline gene, which may arise from a read error. The chain recombines TRBV3-1 with TRBJ2-1; 13 bases are shared with TRBD2. The CDR3 sequence is 16 residues long. Germline V CDR1 and CDR2: LGHDT, YNNKEL (reference sequence). In DNA form, the CDR3 reads TGTGCCAGCCGCCAGGGGACTAGCGGGAAACGGAGTGAGCAGTTCTTC. Its translation is CASRQGTSGKRSEQFF.

This chain links TRBV9 with TRBJ2-7, with 10 nucleotides matching TRBD2. CDR3 length: 13 amino acids. The V gene's germline CDR1 is SGDLS and CDR2 YYNGEE. The trim removed 5 bases at V and 6 bases at J, leaving 5 bases unmatched. The CDR3 region is CASRASGSGEQYF. CDR3 sequence (DNA): TGTGCCAGCAGAGCTAGCGGGAGTGGCGAGCAGTACTTC.